This T cell receptor (beta chain) was retrieved from a study of T cells in tuberculosis. Broader study findings: Shorter CDR3-alpha in active tuberculosis partly drove smaller distances. Samples were chosen by availability of cryopreserved specimens. GEM motif frequencies gave over 60% accuracy; the GMM repertoire gave roughly 90%.

Sequenced by immunoSEQ multiplex PCR; TCRdb stores in-frame clones only, minus some. This sample has around 38,000 clones, with about 96% found just once. A word on this clone: Its antigen is not identified.

The sample comprised PBMCs. The clonotype originates from a donor aged 10 to 29 with latent tuberculosis or without tuberculosis infection.

Here the CDR3 DNA reads TGTGCCAGCAGTGACTCGGGGGAGGCAGATACGCAGTATTTT. It encodes CASSDSGEADTQYF. The J gene is TRBJ2-3, the V gene TRBV6-4; a weak D match, TRBD2 (6 bases). CDR1 is MRHNA, CDR2 SNTAGT, per germline. The CDR3 has 14 amino acids. V lost 0 bases and J lost 4, with 8 bases in between.